The present TCR beta chain was sequenced within a study of STAT3 mutations in large granular lymphocyte leukemia. Across the study: Roughly half of the longitudinally sequenced T-LGLL patients carried detectable canonical activating STAT3 mutations. Roughly 37% of treated T-LGLL patients showed hematologic response to immunosuppression. Broader study findings: Every T-LGLL patient had at least one immunodominant TCRbeta clonotype. In some patients, a small highly pathogenic clone possibly went undetected.

This clone has more than one count but fewer than ten. What it binds is unknown. The junction had 7 bases not matched to a gene; V was cut back by 5 bases and J by 8 bases. Germline-derived CDR1 and CDR2 are LNHDA and SQIVND (reference sequence). The CDR3 spans 15 residues. Each sample's TCRbeta library yielded on average roughly 41,000 productive templates. Using immunoSEQ multiplex PCR, the repertoire was profiled, and TCRdb retains in-frame clones only, with some absent. In the table there are some 15,000 clones, around 90% of which are singletons. This TCR came from a woman aged 45-65 years with T-cell large granular lymphocyte leukemia. Some clones in this sample may be carry-over from other donors' samples. The rearrangement joins TRBV19 to TRBJ1-4; 11 bases align to TRBD1. Sequenced input: peripheral blood mononuclear cells. The CDR3 DNA is TGTGCCAGTAGTCTGAGGACAGGGGGCAGGGAAAAACTGTTTTTT. This encodes CASSLRTGGREKLFF.